The present entry profiles one TCR beta chain with its context. This clonotype was picked up many times. The antigen it binds to is not known. Per-nucleotide qualities are absent, and no much larger clonotype sits a single base away. Library creation used 5' RACE. Reads for this sample came from an Illumina HiSeq 2000. Template switching added a universal primer binding site, and the final cDNA carried a unique molecular identifier that allowed TCR cDNA molecules to be counted accurately. Specific primers in the conserved constant-segment region were used to synthesize first-strand cDNA for TCR alpha and beta chains. Each cDNA library was double barcoded, with a SMART-Mk sample barcode plus Illumina barcodes, to control for contamination. TruSeq adapter sequences, together with Illumina sample barcodes, were added in two successive PCR steps. The Illumina HiSeq platform was used with custom primers to sequence TCR alpha and beta cDNA libraries. On the authors' methods: Unique molecular identifiers were extracted from raw reads with MiGEC, and CDR3 positions were determined with MiXCR. Recombination models were inferred per individual with the repgenHMM and IGoR tools using an EM algorithm. The tcR package in R was used for shared clonotype analysis, with sharing normalized by the product of cloneset sizes. To study raw recombination without the effects of thymic and clonal selection, out-of-frame nonproductive sequences were analyzed. The public sequencing data were trimmed at Q25 with fastp and processed into clonotypes with MiXCR by TCRdb, which kept only in-frame beta chains. A single entry per CDR3 protein holds the most common genes and DNA from its merged rows. These V and J calls derive from TCRdb rather than the authors' analysis. Across this sample there are 250,000 to 350,000 distinct CDR3 sequences, with 8% to 9.5% seen only once. In total, the top ten clones hold approximately 6.5% of the sample.

CDR1 and CDR2 (LGHDT, YNNKEL) derive from the germline V gene (reference sequence). At the junction V is shortened by 3 bases and J by 5 bases; bases outside the gene matches: 9. The CDR3 covers 16 residues, taking in both the cysteine and the phenylalanine. Left in the record is the CDR3 DNA by itself, 48 bases read in frame from the first base. The data belong to a study of identical twins listed by TCRdb under 2016. For the wider study: TCR alpha and beta repertoires from monozygotic twins, unrelated adults of various ages and cord blood were deep-sequenced to test whether fetal clonotypes persist. Replicate twin experiments were performed at different times using different library preparation protocols to rule out contamination. Findings and caveats that apply to the study as a whole: Fewer insertions were carried by abundant cord blood beta clonotypes, a similar but weaker trend appeared in young adult naive repertoires, and no such trend appeared in memory repertoires. Compared with coincidental sharing between unrelated individuals, out-of-frame TCR alpha sequences shared between twins showed an excess of sequences with low generation probability. In monozygotic twins, out-of-frame TCR alpha sharing was systematically underestimated by recombination models, although the models agreed with sharing between unrelated individuals. Because the same donors could not be followed over many years, the conclusions depended on cross-sectional statistical analysis. In beta out-of-frame sequences, excess twin sharing was weaker, because having fewer shared sequences lowered the signal-to-noise ratio. Zero-insertion analyses could be partly confounded by invariant T cells such as MAIT and iNKT, though diverse VJ usage argued against such confounding for most clonotypes.

Only healthy Caucasian donors were included. Three pairs of female monozygotic twins, all aged roughly 18 to 30 years, made up the twin cohort. Positive isolation kits from Invitrogen were used to isolate the CD4+ and CD8+ T cell populations. Separately, the same data were catalogued under a study of yellow fever vaccine responses in identical twins. The second study's paper adds: The authors reported that the T cell response to vaccination in identical twins appeared partly convergent and partly personalized. Focusing on identical twins, the study followed the T cell clones that responded to the vaccine, and did so with precision.

The sequenced material came from CD8+ T cells sorted from blood. The sequence joins TRBV3-1 to TRBJ2-1, with 8 bases aligning to TRBD2. This clonotype originated in a woman under 30 in good health. The encoded CDR3 is CASSHVAGSINNEQFF. DNA sequence: TGTGCCAGCAGCCACGTAGCGGGATCAATTAACAATGAGCAGTTCTTC.